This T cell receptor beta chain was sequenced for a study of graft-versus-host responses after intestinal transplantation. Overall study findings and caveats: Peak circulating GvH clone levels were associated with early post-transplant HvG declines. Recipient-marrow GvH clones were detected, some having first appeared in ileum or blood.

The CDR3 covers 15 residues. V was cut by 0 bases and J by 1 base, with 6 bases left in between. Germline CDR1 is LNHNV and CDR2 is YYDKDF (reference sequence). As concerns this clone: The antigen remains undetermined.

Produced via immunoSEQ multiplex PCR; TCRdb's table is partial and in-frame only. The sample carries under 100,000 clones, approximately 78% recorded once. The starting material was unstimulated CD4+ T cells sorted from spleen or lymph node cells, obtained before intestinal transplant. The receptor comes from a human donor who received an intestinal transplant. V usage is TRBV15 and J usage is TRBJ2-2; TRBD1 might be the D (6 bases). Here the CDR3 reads CATSREQGNTGELFF. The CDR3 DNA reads TGTGCCACCAGCAGAGAACAGGGGAACACCGGGGAGCTGTTTTTT.